The source of this TCR beta chain is a study of blood T cell repertoires in COVID-19. Only in-frame clones appear in the TCRdb table, and some are missing; sequencing was by immunoSEQ multiplex PCR. The data contain tens of thousands of clones, 82% of them singletons. The V and J ends lost 0 bases and 4 bases, in that order; junction bases with no gene match: 11. The germline V gene has CDR1 SGDLS and CDR2 YYNGEE. This CDR3 is built from 17 residues. Sequences were obtained from peripheral blood. The chain combines TRBV9 with TRBJ2-5, with 8 bases lining up with TRBD2. The receptor comes from a woman aged 55-70 years with acute or convalescent COVID-19. The CDR3, as DNA: TGTGCCAGCAGCGTAGATATCGGGGGGGCCCTCCGAGAGACCCAGTACTTC. Amino acid sequence: CASSVDIGGALRETQYF.